This TCR beta chain was recovered during a study of blood T cell repertoires in COVID-19. Study at large: The samples span acute and convalescent COVID-19 from the United States, Italy and Spain. T cells, B-cell-depleted T cells, or PBMCs provided the cDNA or gDNA that served as material.

Germline V CDR1 and CDR2: LNHDA, SQIVND (reference sequence). This CDR3 is 13 amino acids long. V gave up 1 base and J gave up 4 bases; unmatched junction bases: 1. Authors' analysis steps: Scientists estimated how many nucleated cells there were by amplifying reference gene primers. Using immunoSEQ multiplex PCR, the repertoire was profiled, and TCRdb retains in-frame clones only, with some absent. V, J and clone size were drawn from that table, and D and trimming were deduced from the DNA. This table has under 130,000 clones, just over 85% appearing once. The receptor was isolated from a human donor in a cohort sampled during active COVID-19. This sequence joins TRBV19 and TRBJ2-7; TRBD1 matches at 7 bases. Material: peripheral blood. The CDR3 nucleotides read TGTGCCAGTAGTATAGTACAGGGGTACGAGCAGTACTTC. This codes for CASSIVQGYEQYF.